Listed below are T cell receptor beta chains from one sample, sequenced in a study of beta chain features in type 1 diabetes. Method: immunoSEQ multiplex PCR; TCRdb's copy keeps in-frame clones and lacks some. The sample lists tens of thousands of clones; roughly 50% were seen once. The specimen sequenced was central memory CD4+ T cells from blood. The receptor source for this set is a man aged 25-40 years with type 1 diabetes. Both conserved end residues are part of each CDR3. A D gene is named only where the DNA matches it firmly. Where a row states a size, it is once, few, many or the class of an expanded clone; other rows omit it.

d_gene: TRBD1; abundance: -; v_gene: TRBV29-1; j_gene: TRBJ2-7; CDR3nt: TGCAGCGTTGGCCGACAGGGGACCTACGAGCAGTACTTC; CDR3aa: CSVGRQGTYEQYF
d_gene: -; abundance: -; v_gene: TRBV2; j_gene: TRBJ1-4; CDR3nt: TGTGCCAGCAAGCGGGTAGCTAATGAAAAACTGTTTTTT; CDR3aa: CASKRVANEKLFF
d_gene: -; abundance: many; v_gene: TRBV7-8; j_gene: TRBJ2-7; CDR3nt: TGTGCCAGCAGCTTGCGGGTCTCCTACGAGCAGTACTTC; CDR3aa: CASSLRVSYEQYF
d_gene: -; abundance: -; v_gene: TRBV25-1; j_gene: TRBJ1-2; CDR3nt: TGTGCCAGCAGACCAGGACAGTCTGTGAACTATGGCTACACCTTC; CDR3aa: CASRPGQSVNYGYTF
d_gene: -; abundance: -; v_gene: TRBV2; j_gene: TRBJ2-2; CDR3nt: TGTGCCAGCAACCCGCAGGTGAACACCGGGGAGCTGTTTTTT; CDR3aa: CASNPQVNTGELFF
d_gene: -; abundance: -; v_gene: TRBV19; j_gene: TRBJ2-3; CDR3nt: TGTGCCAGTAGTACCGGGTTGTTCTCCACAACGCAGTATTTT; CDR3aa: CASSTGLFSTTQYF
d_gene: TRBD1; abundance: few; v_gene: TRBV5-1; j_gene: TRBJ2-7; CDR3nt: TGCGCCAGCAGCTTGGGGGACAGGGACAACGACGAGCAGTACTTC; CDR3aa: CASSLGDRDNDEQYF
d_gene: TRBD1; abundance: once; v_gene: TRBV2; j_gene: TRBJ1-4; CDR3nt: TGTGCCAGCATTGAAGGGGGACAGGGTGGTAATGAAAAACTGTTTTTT; CDR3aa: CASIEGGQGGNEKLFF
d_gene: TRBD2; abundance: -; v_gene: TRBV7-2; j_gene: TRBJ2-1; CDR3nt: TGTGCCAGCAGGCCGGGACTAGCGGGGAACAATGAGCAGTTCTTC; CDR3aa: CASRPGLAGNNEQFF
d_gene: TRBD1; abundance: -; v_gene: TRBV19; j_gene: TRBJ1-2; CDR3nt: TGTGCCAGTAGTGTCTCCGGGACAGCGGTGGGCTATGGCTACACCTTC; CDR3aa: CASSVSGTAVGYGYTF
d_gene: -; abundance: -; v_gene: TRBV5-5; j_gene: TRBJ2-3; CDR3nt: TGTGCCAGCAGCTTGGATCGGAGTACAGATACGCAGTATTTT; CDR3aa: CASSLDRSTDTQYF
d_gene: TRBD1; abundance: -; v_gene: TRBV11-1; j_gene: TRBJ2-7; CDR3nt: TGTGCCAGCAGCTCATATCCAGGGGGCTCCTACGAGCAGTACTTC; CDR3aa: CASSSYPGGSYEQYF
d_gene: -; abundance: -; v_gene: TRBV6-1; j_gene: TRBJ2-1; CDR3nt: TGTGCCAGCAGTGGACAGAACAATGAGCAGTTCTTC; CDR3aa: CASSGQNNEQFF
d_gene: -; abundance: -; v_gene: TRBV6-6; j_gene: TRBJ2-5; CDR3nt: TGTGCCAGCACCCCCGGGAAGATTGAGACCCAGTACTTC; CDR3aa: CASTPGKIETQYF
d_gene: -; abundance: -; v_gene: TRBV7-6; j_gene: TRBJ2-5; CDR3nt: TGTGCCAGCAGTTTAGGATCTGTCCGGGAGACCCAGTACTTC; CDR3aa: CASSLGSVRETQYF
d_gene: -; abundance: -; v_gene: TRBV2; j_gene: TRBJ1-2; CDR3nt: TGTGCCAGCAGGGTGACGGGAGCTAACTATGGCTACACCTTC; CDR3aa: CASRVTGANYGYTF
d_gene: TRBD2; abundance: -; v_gene: TRBV30; j_gene: TRBJ2-3; CDR3nt: TGTGCCTGGAGCCCACTAGCGGGGGGCACAGATACGCAGTATTTT; CDR3aa: CAWSPLAGGTDTQYF
d_gene: TRBD2; abundance: few; v_gene: TRBV7-2; j_gene: TRBJ2-3; CDR3nt: TGTGCCAGCAGCTTAGAAAGGACTAGTGCGGATACGCAGTATTTT; CDR3aa: CASSLERTSADTQYF
d_gene: TRBD1; abundance: -; v_gene: TRBV30; j_gene: TRBJ1-5; CDR3nt: TGTGCCTTCGGAGACAGGGATCAGCCCCAGCATTTT; CDR3aa: CAFGDRDQPQHF
d_gene: TRBD1; abundance: -; v_gene: TRBV6-1; j_gene: TRBJ1-5; CDR3nt: TGTGCCAGCAGCCGGGACAGGGCGGGGGAGCCCCAGCATTTT; CDR3aa: CASSRDRAGEPQHF
d_gene: TRBD1; abundance: -; v_gene: TRBV4-1; j_gene: TRBJ1-2; CDR3nt: TGCGCCAGCAGCCTTACGACAGGGATTAACTATGGCTACACCTTC; CDR3aa: CASSLTTGINYGYTF
d_gene: TRBD1; abundance: few; v_gene: TRBV10-3; j_gene: TRBJ2-7; CDR3nt: TGTGCCATCAGTGAGTCGACAGGGGGTGGCTACGAGCAGTACTTC; CDR3aa: CAISESTGGGYEQYF
d_gene: -; abundance: few; v_gene: TRBV5-1; j_gene: TRBJ1-5; CDR3nt: TGCGCCAGCAGCATAGGGGAACCGGATCAGCCCCAGCATTTT; CDR3aa: CASSIGEPDQPQHF
d_gene: TRBD1; abundance: -; v_gene: TRBV5-1; j_gene: TRBJ1-2; CDR3nt: TGCGCCAGCAGCTTGAGGTCAGGGGGCGCTATGGGCGGCTACACCTTC; CDR3aa: CASSLRSGGAMGGYTF
d_gene: TRBD1; abundance: -; v_gene: TRBV18; j_gene: TRBJ2-7; CDR3nt: TGTGCCAGCTCACTGGGACAGGGTGACGACGAGCAGTACTTC; CDR3aa: CASSLGQGDDEQYF
d_gene: -; abundance: -; v_gene: TRBV11-2; j_gene: TRBJ2-3; CDR3nt: TGTGCCAGCAGCCCGGAGGGCGGAAGCACAGATACGCAGTATTTT; CDR3aa: CASSPEGGSTDTQYF
d_gene: TRBD1; abundance: -; v_gene: TRBV7-9; j_gene: TRBJ1-4; CDR3nt: TGTGCCAGCAGCTTTTTGGACAGGGCAACTAATGAAAAACTGTTTTTT; CDR3aa: CASSFLDRATNEKLFF